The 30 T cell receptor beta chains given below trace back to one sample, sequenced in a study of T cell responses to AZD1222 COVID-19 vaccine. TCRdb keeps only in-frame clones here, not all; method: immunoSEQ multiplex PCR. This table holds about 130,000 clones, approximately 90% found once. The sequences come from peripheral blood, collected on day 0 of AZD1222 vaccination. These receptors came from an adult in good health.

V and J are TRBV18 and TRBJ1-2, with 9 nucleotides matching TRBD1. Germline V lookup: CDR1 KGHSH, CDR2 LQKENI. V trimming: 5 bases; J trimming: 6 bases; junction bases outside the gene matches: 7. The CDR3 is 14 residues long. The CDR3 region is CASSSRDRADGYTF. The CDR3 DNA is TGTGCCAGCTCATCCCGGGACAGGGCGGATGGCTACACCTTC. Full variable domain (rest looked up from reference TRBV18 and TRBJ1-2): NAGVMQNPRHLVRRRGQEARLRCSPMKGHSHVYWYRQLPEEGLKFMVYLQKENIIDESGMPKERFSAEFPKEGPSILRIQQVVRGDSAAYFCASSSRDRADGYTFGSGTRLTVV.

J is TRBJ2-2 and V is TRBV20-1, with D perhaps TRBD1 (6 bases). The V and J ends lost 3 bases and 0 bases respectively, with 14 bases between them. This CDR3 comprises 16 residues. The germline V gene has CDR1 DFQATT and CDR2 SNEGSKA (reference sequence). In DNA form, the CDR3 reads TGCAGTGCTAGTCATCCCGGGACAACGAACACCGGGGAGCTGTTTTTT. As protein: CSASHPGTTNTGELFF.

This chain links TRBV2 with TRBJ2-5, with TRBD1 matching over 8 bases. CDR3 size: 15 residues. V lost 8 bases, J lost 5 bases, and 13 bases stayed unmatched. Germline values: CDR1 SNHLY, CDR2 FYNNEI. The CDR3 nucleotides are TGTGCCAGCGGACCCCGGACAGGGAACGGGGAGACCCAGTACTTC. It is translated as CASGPRTGNGETQYF.

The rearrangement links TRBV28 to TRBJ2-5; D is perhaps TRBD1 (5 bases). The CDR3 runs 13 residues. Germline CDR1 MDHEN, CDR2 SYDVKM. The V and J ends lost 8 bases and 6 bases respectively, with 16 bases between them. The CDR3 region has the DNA TGTGCCAGCTCCTTGGGTGGGGCCAAGACCCAGTACTTC. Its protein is CASSLGGAKTQYF.

The CDR3 region is CASNPGTGSYEQYF. CDR3 sequence (DNA): TGTGCCAGCAACCCCGGGACAGGGTCCTACGAGCAGTACTTC. V is TRBV6-5 and J is TRBJ2-7; 9 bases line up with TRBD1. Germline CDR1 is MNHEY and CDR2 is SVGAGI. The CDR3 spans 14 residues. The J segment lost 1 base and the V segment lost 7 bases, leaving 5 bases of the junction unmatched.

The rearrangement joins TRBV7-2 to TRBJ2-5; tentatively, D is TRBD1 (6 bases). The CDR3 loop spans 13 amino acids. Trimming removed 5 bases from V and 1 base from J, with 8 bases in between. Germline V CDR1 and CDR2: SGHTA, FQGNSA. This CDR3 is CASSRTVQETQYF. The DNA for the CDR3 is TGTGCCAGCAGCCGGACAGTCCAAGAGACCCAGTACTTC.

CDR3 amino acids: CATSRDGEGYYGYTF. DNA for the CDR3: TGTGCCACCAGCAGAGATGGCGAAGGCTATTACGGCTACACCTTC. V and J are TRBV15 and TRBJ1-2, with no clear D. CDR1 is LNHNV, CDR2 YYDKDF, per germline (reference sequence). V was pared by 0 bases and J by 8 bases, with 16 bases between. The CDR3 runs 15 residues.

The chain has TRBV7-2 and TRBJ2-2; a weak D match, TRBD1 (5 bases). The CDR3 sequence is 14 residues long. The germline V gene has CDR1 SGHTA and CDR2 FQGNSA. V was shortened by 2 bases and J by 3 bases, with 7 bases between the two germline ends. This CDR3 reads CASSLRGYTGELFF. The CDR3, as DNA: TGTGCCAGCAGCTTAAGGGGCTACACCGGGGAGCTGTTTTTT.

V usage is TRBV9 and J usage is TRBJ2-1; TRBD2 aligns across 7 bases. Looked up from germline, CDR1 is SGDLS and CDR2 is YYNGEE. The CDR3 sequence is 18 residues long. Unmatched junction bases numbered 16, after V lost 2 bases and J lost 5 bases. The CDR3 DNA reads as TGTGCCAGCAGCGTCCAGGGAGGGCAGGGAAGATCGAACAATGAGCAGTTCTTC. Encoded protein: CASSVQGGQGRSNNEQFF. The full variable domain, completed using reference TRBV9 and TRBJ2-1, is DSGVTQTPKHLITATGQRVTLRCSPRSGDLSVYWYQQSLDQGLQFLIQYYNGEERAKGNILERFSAQQFPDLHSELNLSSLELGDSALYFCASSVQGGQGRSNNEQFFGPGTRLTVL.

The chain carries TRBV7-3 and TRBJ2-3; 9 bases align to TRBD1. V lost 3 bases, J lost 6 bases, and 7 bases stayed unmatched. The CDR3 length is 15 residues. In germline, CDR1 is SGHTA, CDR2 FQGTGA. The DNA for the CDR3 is TGTGCCAGCAGCTTCGTACAGGGGGCTTCCGATACGCAGTATTTT. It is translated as CASSFVQGASDTQYF.

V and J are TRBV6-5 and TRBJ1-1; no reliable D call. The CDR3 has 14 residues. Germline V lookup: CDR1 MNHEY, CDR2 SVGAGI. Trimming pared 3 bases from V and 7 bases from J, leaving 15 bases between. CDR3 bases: TGTGCCAGCAGTTATTTCAATAACATCGATGAAGCTTTCTTT. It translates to CASSYFNNIDEAFF.

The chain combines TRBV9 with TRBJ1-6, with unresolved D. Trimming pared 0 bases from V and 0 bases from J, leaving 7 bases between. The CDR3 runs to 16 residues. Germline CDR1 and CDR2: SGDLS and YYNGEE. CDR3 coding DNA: TGTGCCAGCAGCGTAGAAGGCAACTCCTATAATTCACCCCTCCACTTT. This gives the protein CASSVEGNSYNSPLHF.

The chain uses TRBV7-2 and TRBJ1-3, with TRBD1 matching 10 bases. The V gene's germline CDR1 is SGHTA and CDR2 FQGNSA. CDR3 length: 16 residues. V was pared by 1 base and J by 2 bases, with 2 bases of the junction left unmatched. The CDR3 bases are TGTGCCAGCAGCTTAGGACAGGGGGCGACTGGAAACACCATATATTTT. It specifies CASSLGQGATGNTIYF.

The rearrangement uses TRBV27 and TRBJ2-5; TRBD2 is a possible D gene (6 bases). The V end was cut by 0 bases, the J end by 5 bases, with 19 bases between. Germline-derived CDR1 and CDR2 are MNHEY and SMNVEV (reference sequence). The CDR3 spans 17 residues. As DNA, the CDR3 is TGTGCCAGCAGTTTATCTAGGGACTCCCGGCCCTGGGAGACCCAGTACTTC. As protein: CASSLSRDSRPWETQYF.

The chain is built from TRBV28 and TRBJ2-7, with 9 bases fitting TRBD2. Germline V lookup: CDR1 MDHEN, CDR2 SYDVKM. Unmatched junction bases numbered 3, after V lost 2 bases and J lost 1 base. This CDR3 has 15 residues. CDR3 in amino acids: CASSLGGGGSYEQYF. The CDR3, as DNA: TGTGCCAGCAGTTTAGGCGGGGGGGGATCCTACGAGCAGTACTTC.

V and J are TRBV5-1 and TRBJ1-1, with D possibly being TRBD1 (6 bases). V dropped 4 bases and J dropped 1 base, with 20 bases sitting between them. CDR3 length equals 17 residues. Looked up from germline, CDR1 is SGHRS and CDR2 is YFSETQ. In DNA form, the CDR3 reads TGCGCCAGCAGCCCGTCCACCCGGGGGCTACGGAACACTGAAGCTTTCTTT. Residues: CASSPSTRGLRNTEAFF.

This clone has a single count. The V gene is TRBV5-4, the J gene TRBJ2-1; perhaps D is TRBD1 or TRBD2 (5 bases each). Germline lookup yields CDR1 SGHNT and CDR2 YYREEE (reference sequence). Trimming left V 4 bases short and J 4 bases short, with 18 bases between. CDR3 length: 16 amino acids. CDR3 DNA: TGTGCCAGCAGCCCAACACAAGGTGAGGGGTACAATGAGCAGTTCTTC. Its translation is CASSPTQGEGYNEQFF. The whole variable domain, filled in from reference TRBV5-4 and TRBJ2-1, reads ETGVTQSPTHLIKTRGQQVTLRCSSQSGHNTVSWYQQALGQGPQFIFQYYREEENGRGNFPPRFSGLQFPNYSSELNVNALELDDSALYLCASSPTQGEGYNEQFFGPGTRLTVL.

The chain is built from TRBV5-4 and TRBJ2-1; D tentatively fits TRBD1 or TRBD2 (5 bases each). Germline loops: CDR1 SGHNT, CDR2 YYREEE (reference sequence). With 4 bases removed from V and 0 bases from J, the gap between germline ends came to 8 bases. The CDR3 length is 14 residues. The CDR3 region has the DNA TGTGCCAGCAGCGCAGGGAGCTCCTACAATGAGCAGTTCTTC. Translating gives CASSAGSSYNEQFF.

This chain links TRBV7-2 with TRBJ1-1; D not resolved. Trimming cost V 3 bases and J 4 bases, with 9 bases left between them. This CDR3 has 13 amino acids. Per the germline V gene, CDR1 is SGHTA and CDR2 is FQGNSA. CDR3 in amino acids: CASSFSVATEAFF. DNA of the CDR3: TGTGCCAGCAGCTTCTCGGTGGCCACTGAAGCTTTCTTT. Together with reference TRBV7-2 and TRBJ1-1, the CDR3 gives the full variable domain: GAGVSQSPSNKVTEKGKDVELRCDPISGHTALYWYRQSLGQGLEFLIYFQGNSAPDKSGLPSDRFSAERTGGSVSTLTIQRTQQEDSAVYLCASSFSVATEAFFGQGTRLTVV.

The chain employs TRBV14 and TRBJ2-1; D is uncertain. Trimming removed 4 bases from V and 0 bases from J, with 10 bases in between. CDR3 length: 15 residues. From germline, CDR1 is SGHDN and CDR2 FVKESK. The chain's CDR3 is CASSLGIYSYNEQFF. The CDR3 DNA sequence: TGTGCCAGCAGCCTAGGTATCTACTCCTACAATGAGCAGTTCTTC.

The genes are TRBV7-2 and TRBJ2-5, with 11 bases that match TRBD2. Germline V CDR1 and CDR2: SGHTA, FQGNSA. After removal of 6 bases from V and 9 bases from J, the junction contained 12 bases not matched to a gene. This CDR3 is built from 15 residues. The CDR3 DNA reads TGTGCCAGCAGTACAATGGGACTAGCGGAATCTTCCCAGTACTTC. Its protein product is CASSTMGLAESSQYF.

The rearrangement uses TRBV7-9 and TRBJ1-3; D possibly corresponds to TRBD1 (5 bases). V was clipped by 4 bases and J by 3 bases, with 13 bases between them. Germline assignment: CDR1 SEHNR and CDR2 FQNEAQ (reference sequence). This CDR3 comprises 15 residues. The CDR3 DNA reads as TGTGCCAGCAGCTCCCCAGGGAGAGGTGGAAACACCATATATTTT. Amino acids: CASSSPGRGGNTIYF.

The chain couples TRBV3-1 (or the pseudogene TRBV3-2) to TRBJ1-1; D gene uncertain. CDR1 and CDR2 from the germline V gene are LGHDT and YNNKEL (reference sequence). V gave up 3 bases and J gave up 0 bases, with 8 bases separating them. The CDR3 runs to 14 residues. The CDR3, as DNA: TGTGCCAGCAGCCACACCACACTGAACACTGAAGCTTTCTTT. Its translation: CASSHTTLNTEAFF.

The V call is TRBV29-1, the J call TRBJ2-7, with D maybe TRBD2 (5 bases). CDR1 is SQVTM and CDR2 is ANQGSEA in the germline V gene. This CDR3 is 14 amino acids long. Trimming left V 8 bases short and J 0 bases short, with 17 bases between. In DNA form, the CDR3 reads TGCAGCACAAGAGGGCAGGAAGACTCCTACGAGCAGTACTTC. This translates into CSTRGQEDSYEQYF.

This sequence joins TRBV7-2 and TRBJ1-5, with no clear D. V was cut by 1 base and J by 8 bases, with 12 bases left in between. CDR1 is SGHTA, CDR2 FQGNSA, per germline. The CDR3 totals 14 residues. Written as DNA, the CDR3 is TGTGCCAGCAGCTTAGGGCCGGACCTCGAGCCCCAGCATTTT. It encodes CASSLGPDLEPQHF.

The CDR3 sequence is CASSLNKEHGYTF. Here the CDR3 DNA reads TGTGCCAGCAGCTTAAATAAGGAACACGGCTACACCTTC. This chain uses TRBV7-2 with TRBJ1-2; no reliable D call. The CDR3 is 13 amino acids. V shed 2 bases and J shed 8 bases, with 12 bases lying between them. The germline gives CDR1 SGHTA, CDR2 FQGNSA.

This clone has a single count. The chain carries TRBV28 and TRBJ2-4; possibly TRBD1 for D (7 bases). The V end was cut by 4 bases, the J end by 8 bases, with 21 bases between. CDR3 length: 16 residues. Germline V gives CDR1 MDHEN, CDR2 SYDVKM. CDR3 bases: TGTGCCAGCAGTTCCCAGGGGGGTGCCGGGCCATACATTCAGTACTTC. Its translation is CASSSQGGAGPYIQYF.

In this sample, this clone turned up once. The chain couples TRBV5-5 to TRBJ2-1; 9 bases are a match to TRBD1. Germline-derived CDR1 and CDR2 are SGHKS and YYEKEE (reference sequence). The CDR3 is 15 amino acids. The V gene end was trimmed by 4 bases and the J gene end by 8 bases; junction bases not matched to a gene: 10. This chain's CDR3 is CASSQQGAGFHEQFF. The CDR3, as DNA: TGTGCCAGCAGCCAACAGGGGGCGGGTTTCCATGAGCAGTTCTTC.

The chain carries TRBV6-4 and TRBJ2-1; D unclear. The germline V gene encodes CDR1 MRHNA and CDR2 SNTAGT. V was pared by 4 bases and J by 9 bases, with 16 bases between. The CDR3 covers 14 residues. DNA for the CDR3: TGTGCCAGCAGTGTGGGTCCTCAAGGACGTGAGCAGTTCTTC. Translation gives CASSVGPQGREQFF.

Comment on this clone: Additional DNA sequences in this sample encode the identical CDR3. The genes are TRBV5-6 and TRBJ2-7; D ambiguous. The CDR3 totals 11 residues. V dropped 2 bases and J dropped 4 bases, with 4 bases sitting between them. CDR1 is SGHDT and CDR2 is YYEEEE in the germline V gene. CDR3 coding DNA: TGTGCCAGCAGCTTTTCGTACGAGCAGTACTTC. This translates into CASSFSYEQYF. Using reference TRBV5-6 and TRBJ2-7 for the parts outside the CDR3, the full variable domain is DAGVTQSPTHLIKTRGQQVTLRCSPKSGHDTVSWYQQALGQGPQFIFQYYEEEERQRGNFPDRFSGHQFPNYSSELNVNALLLGDSALYLCASSFSYEQYFGPGTRLTVT.